Below, one TCR beta chain is given with its context. What this receptor recognizes is not known. Base qualities were left out, and no much larger clone turns up one base away. TCRbeta CDR3 regions were amplified from genomic DNA using the immunoSEQ Assay, a bias-controlled multiplex PCR. Per the authors' processing: The number of nucleated cells in each sample was estimated by amplification of reference gene primers within the assay. To quantify the absolute abundance of each unique TCRbeta CDR3 rearrangement, sequence reads were collapsed and filtered. For each sample, productive Simpson clonality was calculated as the square root of Simpson's diversity index across productive rearrangements. TCRdb's version of the immuneACCESS table is confined to in-frame rearrangements and falls short of the full clone set. An unresolved V gene accounts for under half of the shortfall where checked; the remainder is of unknown origin. V and J calls and clone size follow that table, whereas D and trimming were derived from the DNA. The table for this sample lists 140,000 or so clones; 85% of them were counted only once. The top ten clones comprise 6.2% of the sample.

According to the germline V gene (reference sequence), CDR1 reads SEHNR and CDR2 reads FQNEAQ. Including cysteine and phenylalanine, the CDR3 has 14 amino acids. Only the CDR3 region is kept as DNA, spanning 42 bases read in frame from base 1. V is pared back by 0 bases and J by 2 bases, with 8 bases lying between the germline termini. Enrolling through a virtual design, the prospective study's participants ranged in age from roughly 18 to 89 years and lived across 20 to 30 United States geographic areas. To assign participants to cohorts, the prospective study relied on clinical history that participants themselves reported in a screening survey and a study questionnaire. Recovered participants in ImmuneRACE Cohort 3 were defined as having two consecutive negative NP/OP PCR tests, clearance from a healthcare professional, or resolution of symptoms. Each participant in the prospective study had whole blood, serum and a nasopharyngeal or oropharyngeal swab collected by mobile phlebotomists. Additional blood draws and questionnaires over an approximately two-month period could optionally be provided by prospective study participants. Before DNA extraction, blood samples from the prospective study were shipped at room temperature or frozen.

The data were obtained in a study of blood T cell repertoires in COVID-19 (dated by TCRdb to 2020 to 2022). In terms of the full investigation: Samples covering the acute and convalescent phases of COVID-19 were provided by collaborators in the United States, Italy and Spain. The material from the prospective study consisted of cDNA or gDNA derived from T cells, B-cell-depleted T cells, or PBMCs. The dataset comprised deeply sampled blood TCRbeta repertoires from subjects exposed to, actively infected with, or recovered from COVID-19. The repertoires were released in a freely available public database intended as a resource for research on the immune response to SARS-CoV-2. The samples were drawn from two sources: the first 160 participants of the ongoing ImmuneRACE study, and 1,000 to 1,500 subjects contributed by 6 global collaborators. Sample metadata almost always included a de-identified subject ID, COVID-19 status, age in years and sex. Where available, HLA class I and class II types were taken from metadata supplied by the sample provider and were not determined by assay-based typing.

General conclusions and limits of the study: How much clinical and demographic metadata was included differed by source and by participant, and the metadata was provided uncurated.

The chain uses TRBV7-9 and TRBJ2-7; the D gene remains uncertain. Sequencing input: PBMCs or T cells enriched from blood (not recorded which). The sequence derives from a woman between 40 and 55 years old who had recovered from COVID-19. The nucleotides read TGTGCCAGCAGCTTAGCGGGCCGAGCCTACGAGCAGTACTTC. Translation gives CASSLAGRAYEQYF.